These T cell receptor beta chains were read from a single sample in a study of blood T cell repertoires in COVID-19. Libraries were prepared by immunoSEQ multiplex PCR; TCRdb keeps only in-frame clonotypes and omits some of them. The sample holds under 250,000 clones, approximately 84% seen once. The sequenced material came from PBMCs or T cells enriched from blood (not recorded which). Receptors originate from a man aged 55 to 70 who had recovered from COVID-19. CDR3s include the opening cysteine and the closing phenylalanine or tryptophan. D genes are given only for firm matches. A row's size may be missing; if present it is once, few, many or a size class.

D	size	J	V	DNA	CDR3
.	.	TRBJ2-3	TRBV5-6	TGTGCCAGCAGCTTGTCGCAGGGGAATCGAAATACGCAGTATTTT	CASSLSQGNRNTQYF
TRBD1	.	TRBJ2-2	TRBV9	TGTGCCAGCAGCGACGACAGGGGGAGCACCGGGGAGCTGTTTTTT	CASSDDRGSTGELFF
TRBD1	.	TRBJ1-1	TRBV9	TGTGCCAGCAGCGGGGGACAGGGCCACACTGAAGCTTTCTTT	CASSGGQGHTEAFF
TRBD1	.	TRBJ1-3	TRBV18	TGTGCCAGCTCACCGCCGGGACAGAACTCTGGAAACACCATATATTTT	CASSPPGQNSGNTIYF
.	.	TRBJ2-7	TRBV7-2	TGTGCCAGCAGCTTAGGGGCCCTCTCTCCTACCTACGAGCAGTACTTC	CASSLGALSPTYEQYF
TRBD1	.	TRBJ1-4	TRBV6-5	TGTGCCAGCAGTTACCGAGGGGACAGACCTAATGAAAAACTGTTTTTT	CASSYRGDRPNEKLFF
.	.	TRBJ1-4	TRBV7-8	TGTGCCAGCAGCTTAGGGACAGCTGCAACTAATGAAAAACTGTTTTTT	CASSLGTAATNEKLFF
TRBD1	once	TRBJ1-3	TRBV9	TGTGCCAGCAGCGCGTTCCAGGGGGCGGAGGGAAACACCATATATTTT	CASSAFQGAEGNTIYF
.	.	TRBJ1-1	TRBV7-9	TGTGCCAGCAGCTTAGCTCTTCGACAGGCGAAGGACACTGAAGCTTTCTTT	CASSLALRQAKDTEAFF
TRBD1	.	TRBJ2-2	TRBV2	TGTGCCAGCAGGCAGGGGGCATGGACCGGGGAGCTGTTTTTT	CASRQGAWTGELFF
TRBD1	few	TRBJ1-1	TRBV10-3	TGTGCCATCAGGGGGGACAGAGAGAACACTGAAGCTTTCTTT	CAIRGDRENTEAFF
.	.	TRBJ1-5	TRBV19	TGTGCCAGTAGTATAGCCGGGGGAAATAGCAATCAGCCCCAGCATTTT	CASSIAGGNSNQPQHF
.	.	TRBJ1-1	TRBV27	TGTGCCAGCAGTGGCGGAGCGGCCGACACTGAAGCTTTCTTT	CASSGGAADTEAFF
.	.	TRBJ2-7	TRBV12-3/TRBV12-4	TGTGCCAGCAGCCACAGGGTAAGCGAGCAGTACTTC	CASSHRVSEQYF
.	.	TRBJ2-7	TRBV18	TGTGCCAGCTCACCTCCCGGGAACCCCCACGAGCAGTACTTC	CASSPPGNPHEQYF
TRBD1	.	TRBJ1-2	TRBV7-2	TGTGCCAGCAGCTTAGGGGGGACAGGGCATGGCTACACCTTC	CASSLGGTGHGYTF
.	.	TRBJ1-5	TRBV5-4	TGTGCCAGCAGCTTGTCGCCCTTGACAGGATATAGCAATCAGCCCCAGCATTTT	CASSLSPLTGYSNQPQHF
TRBD1	.	TRBJ1-4	TRBV6-1	TGTGCCAGCAGTGATAGCAGGGGGCGCGGGGAAAAACTGTTTTTT	CASSDSRGRGEKLFF
.	.	TRBJ1-2	TRBV6-5	TGTGCCAGCAAAAAACCGGGTGTCGGAAACTATGGCTACACCTTC	CASKKPGVGNYGYTF
.	.	TRBJ1-5	TRBV6-1	TGTGCCAGCAGTGAAGAGAGGAACAATCAGCCCCAGCATTTT	CASSEERNNQPQHF
.	.	TRBJ2-1	TRBV27	TGTGCCAGCAGTTTGTCAGGGGCCCGTTTTACGATCAATGAGCAGTTCTTC	CASSLSGARFTINEQFF
.	once	TRBJ1-2	TRBV6-1	TGTGCCAGCAGTGAATTCCAGGGCGAAGGCTATGGCTACACCTTC	CASSEFQGEGYGYTF
.	.	TRBJ2-2	TRBV7-3	TGTGCCAGCAGCTTAGGCTTTGGGGAGCTGTTTTTT	CASSLGFGELFF
TRBD2	.	TRBJ2-3	TRBV11-3	TGTGCCAGCAGCCGACTAGCCGCAAGCACAGATACGCAGTATTTT	CASSRLAASTDTQYF
.	.	TRBJ1-1	TRBV19	TGTGCCAGTAGTACAACAGGGAACACTGAAGCTTTCTTT	CASSTTGNTEAFF